One sample yielded the 32 T cell receptor beta chains listed below, sequenced in a study of cytomegalovirus exposure and HLA in healthy donors. In the PCR, 60 Vbeta and 13 Jbeta primers were used. TCRdb's copy holds only in-frame clones and misses some; the assay was immunoSEQ multiplex PCR. Among 50,000 to 70,000 clones listed, 65% to 85% were seen once. Material: PBMCs. These receptors were taken from a female donor in good health and CMV-seronegative.

This clone was detected only once. This rearrangement joins TRBV19 to TRBJ2-3; D might be TRBD1 (7 bases). CDR3 size: 12 residues. Germline V lookup: CDR1 LNHDA, CDR2 SQIVND (reference sequence). V was shortened by 8 bases and J by 6 bases, with 12 bases between the two germline ends. CDR3 sequence (DNA): TGTGCCAGTCGCTCAGGGGGGGATACGCAGTATTTT. Translation: CASRSGGDTQYF.

This chain connects TRBV6-5 to TRBJ1-2, with 7 nucleotides matching TRBD1. The trim removed 5 bases at V and 3 bases at J, leaving 9 bases unmatched. The CDR3 sequence is 15 residues long. CDR1 and CDR2 (germline): MNHEY, SVGAGI. The CDR3 region has the DNA TGTGCCAGCAGTCCAGAGACAGGGCTGGACTATGGCTACACCTTC. Residues: CASSPETGLDYGYTF.

V is TRBV4-2 and J is TRBJ1-1; possibly TRBD1 for D (5 bases). Germline values: CDR1 LGHNA, CDR2 YNFKEQ. The CDR3 totals 14 residues. Trimming cost V 0 bases and J 4 bases, with 9 bases left between them. CDR3 loop: CASSQEGGSTEAFF. CDR3 coding DNA: TGTGCCAGCAGCCAAGAGGGGGGTAGCACTGAAGCTTTCTTT.

This clone was counted between two and nine times. CDR3 sequence: CASRLGLPDNEQFF. For the CDR3, the DNA is TGTGCCAGCAGACTTGGGCTACCTGACAATGAGCAGTTCTTC. The V call is TRBV5-4, the J call TRBJ2-1, with D unresolved. CDR3 size: 14 residues. CDR1 and CDR2 from the germline V gene are SGHNT and YYREEE (reference sequence). V gave up 5 bases and J gave up 5 bases, with 14 bases separating them.

This clone was picked up a small number of times. The J gene is TRBJ2-7, the V gene TRBV28, with 10 nucleotides matching TRBD2. Unmatched junction bases numbered 3, after V lost 8 bases and J lost 5 bases. Germline V CDR1 and CDR2: MDHEN, SYDVKM. The CDR3 consists of 12 residues. The CDR3 is CASLAGANEQYF. The CDR3, as DNA: TGTGCCAGCCTAGCGGGAGCCAACGAGCAGTACTTC. Filled out from reference TRBV28 and TRBJ2-7, the complete variable domain reads DVKVTQSSRYLVKRTGEKVFLECVQDMDHENMFWYRQDPGLGLRLIYFSYDVKMKEKGDIPEGYSVSREKKERFSLILESASTNQTSMYLCASLAGANEQYFGPGTRLTVT.

CDR3 sequence: CASGLRTVTDTQYF. CDR3 in DNA: TGTGCTAGTGGACTCCGGACAGTCACAGATACGCAGTATTTT. The J gene is TRBJ2-3, the V gene TRBV12-5; tentative D call: TRBD1 (6 bases). V dropped 6 bases and J dropped 2 bases, with 12 bases sitting between them. Germline assignment: CDR1 LGHNT and CDR2 FRNRAP. This CDR3 is 14 amino acids long.

The chain employs TRBV6-1 and TRBJ1-6, with a possible D match to TRBD1 (5 bases). V was cut by 8 bases and J by 8 bases, with 13 bases left in between. Germline CDR1 and CDR2: MNHNS and SASEGT. The CDR3 has 13 residues. CDR3 nucleotide sequence: TGTGCCAGCCGGCAGGGTAGTGATTCACCCCTCCACTTT. Amino acid sequence: CASRQGSDSPLHF.

The chain joins TRBV10-1 to TRBJ1-1, with D possibly TRBD1 on 5 matching bases. The V end lost 8 bases, the J end lost 0 bases, and 16 bases lay between the germline ends. Germline loops: CDR1 WNHNN, CDR2 SYGVQD (reference sequence). This CDR3 has 15 residues. CDR3 loop: CASPQGRVMNTEAFF. The CDR3 DNA follows: TGCGCCAGCCCCCAGGGCAGGGTCATGAACACTGAAGCTTTCTTT.

V and J are TRBV6-5 and TRBJ2-7; 14 bases agree with TRBD2. J was trimmed by 4 bases and V by 7 bases; bases with no gene match: 6. Germline CDR1 MNHEY, CDR2 SVGAGI. This CDR3 region has 15 residues. The CDR3 loop is CASKTGTSGGYEQYF. The CDR3 DNA is TGTGCCAGCAAGACCGGGACTAGCGGGGGTTACGAGCAGTACTTC.

The V and J genes are TRBV15 and TRBJ1-4; D remains unclear. Germline values: CDR1 LNHNV, CDR2 YYDKDF (reference sequence). The CDR3 spans 14 residues. The V gene lost 1 base and the J gene lost 8 bases, with 11 bases spanning the gap. In DNA form, the CDR3 reads TGTGCCACCAGCAGAGGGGCAGGTAACGAAAAACTGTTTTTT. This gives the protein CATSRGAGNEKLFF.

J is TRBJ1-4 and V is TRBV30, with a weak D call TRBD1 (6 bases). V was cut by 3 bases and J by 7 bases, with 24 bases left in between. The CDR3 length is 17 residues. The germline gives CDR1 GTSNPN, CDR2 SVGIG (reference sequence). The CDR3 region has the DNA TGTGCCTGGAGGCCGACTAAAGGACAGCAGGTTTTTGAAAAACTGTTTTTT. Its translation: CAWRPTKGQQVFEKLFF.

The V call is TRBV6-6, the J call TRBJ2-7; 7 nucleotides align to TRBD1. The CDR3 has 13 amino acids. J was trimmed by 6 bases and V by 5 bases; bases with no gene match: 7. The germline V gene encodes CDR1 MNHNY and CDR2 SVGAGI (reference sequence). CDR3: CASSTTTGTEQYF. CDR3 in DNA: TGTGCCAGCAGTACCACGACAGGGACCGAGCAGTACTTC.

This clone was seen only a few times. CDR3 nucleotides: TGTGCCAGCAGCTTACACAGGGGCCCCTCCTACGAGCAGTACTTC. It encodes CASSLHRGPSYEQYF. The V gene is TRBV7-8, the J gene TRBJ2-7; 7 bases are a match to TRBD1. CDR3 size: 15 residues. Trimming took 2 bases from V and 0 from J; bases not matched to a gene: 4. CDR1 SGHVS and CDR2 FQNEAQ come from the germline V gene.

With respect to this clone: The sample has other DNA sequences that encode this CDR3 too. The J gene is TRBJ2-3, the V gene TRBV7-2; unclear D gene. This CDR3 contains 14 residues. Deletions cut 1 base from V and 1 base from J, with 6 bases between. In germline, CDR1 is SGHTA, CDR2 FQGNSA. Here the CDR3 reads CASSLVRGTDTQYF. The CDR3, as DNA: TGTGCCAGCAGCTTAGTTCGGGGCACAGATACGCAGTATTTT.

The chain combines TRBV10-3 with TRBJ1-4, with D perhaps TRBD1 (6 bases). The CDR3 totals 16 residues. Germline V CDR1 and CDR2: ENHRY, SYGVKD. V lost 0 bases and J lost 1, with 9 bases in between. The CDR3 DNA sequence: TGTGCCATCAGTGAGTCGGCAGGGGAAACTAATGAAAAACTGTTTTTT. Residues: CAISESAGETNEKLFF.

The gene calls are TRBV28 and TRBJ1-3; possibly TRBD1 for D (6 bases). Germline lookup yields CDR1 MDHEN and CDR2 SYDVKM. V was trimmed by 6 bases and J by 4 bases, leaving 19 bases between them. This CDR3 comprises 16 residues. CDR3 nucleotide sequence: TGTGCCAGCAGCCTACCATCAGGGGTCTCCGGAAACACCATATATTTT. It translates to CASSLPSGVSGNTIYF.

This clone was recorded only once. V and J are TRBV7-9 and TRBJ2-1, with a possible D match to TRBD2 (6 bases). The CDR3 is 13 amino acids. Trimming shortened V by 0 bases and J by 14 bases, and 14 bases separated the two germline ends. CDR1 is SEHNR, CDR2 FQNEAQ, per germline (reference sequence). CDR3 sequence reads: CASSLAGGRAEFF. Here the CDR3 DNA reads TGTGCCAGCAGCTTAGCCGGGGGAAGGGCGGAGTTCTTC.

V is TRBV6-5 and J is TRBJ2-5, with a tentative D call TRBD1 (6 bases). This CDR3 spans 14 amino acids. V lost 2 bases, J lost 1 base, and 8 bases lay in between. The V gene's germline CDR1 is MNHEY and CDR2 SVGAGI. Here the CDR3 DNA reads TGTGCCAGCAGTTACAAACAGGGCCAAGAGACCCAGTACTTC. This sequence encodes CASSYKQGQETQYF.

The J gene is TRBJ1-2, the V gene TRBV5-1, with 10 bases matching TRBD1. CDR1 and CDR2 (germline): SGHRS, YFSETQ. V dropped 4 bases and J dropped 3; count of bases not matched to a gene: 6. The CDR3 consists of 15 residues. The chain's CDR3 is CASSPDRGHHYGYTF. The CDR3 nucleotides are TGCGCCAGCAGCCCAGACAGGGGGCATCACTATGGCTACACCTTC.

The chain combines TRBV9 with TRBJ2-1; 8 bases agree with TRBD1. V lost 4 bases to trimming and J lost 3 bases; unmatched junction nucleotides: 6. The CDR3 is 15 amino acids. The germline V gene has CDR1 SGDLS and CDR2 YYNGEE. The CDR3 loop reads CASSLDRGDYNEQFF. The CDR3 nucleotides are TGTGCCAGCAGCCTTGACAGGGGAGACTACAATGAGCAGTTCTTC.

V is TRBV4-2 and J is TRBJ1-5; no clear D gene. V lost 0 bases to trimming and J lost 3 bases, with 15 bases between them. The CDR3 runs 17 residues. CDR1 is LGHNA and CDR2 is YNFKEQ in the germline V gene. DNA for the CDR3: TGTGCCAGCAGCCAAGATGTAACAGATCATCTCAATCAGCCCCAGCATTTT. This encodes CASSQDVTDHLNQPQHF.

This clone was seen a single time. The chain couples TRBV5-6 to TRBJ2-3, with 9 bases identical to TRBD2. Per germline, CDR1 SGHDT and CDR2 YYEEEE. V lost 1 base to trimming and J lost 6 bases; unmatched junction nucleotides: 3. This CDR3 is 14 amino acids long. The CDR3 DNA follows: TGTGCCAGCAGCTTGTCCCTAGCGGGGGATACGCAGTATTTT. It specifies CASSLSLAGDTQYF.

The chain recombines TRBV5-1 with TRBJ2-3; TRBD2 agrees at 11 bases. The CDR3 runs to 15 residues. From germline, CDR1 is SGHRS and CDR2 YFSETQ. V lost 4 bases to trimming and J lost 6 bases; unmatched junction nucleotides: 7. The CDR3 sequence is CASSGSGGAGDTQYF. In DNA form, the CDR3 reads TGCGCCAGCAGCGGTAGCGGGGGGGCCGGTGATACGCAGTATTTT.

This clone has only one observation. The V and J genes are TRBV19 and TRBJ2-3, with D maybe TRBD2 (5 bases). Germline lookup yields CDR1 LNHDA and CDR2 SQIVND (reference sequence). The CDR3 runs to 11 residues. Trimming pared 6 bases from V and 8 bases from J, leaving 9 bases between. CDR3 sequence reads: CASSTGITQYF. The CDR3 DNA is TGTGCCAGTAGCACGGGAATTACGCAGTATTTT.

DNA for the CDR3: TGCGCCAGCAGCTTGGTCGCTGGGGGGGTGGCTGAAGCTTTCTTT. Its protein is CASSLVAGGVAEAFF. The rearrangement links TRBV5-1 to TRBJ1-1; perhaps TRBD1 as D (5 bases). The CDR3 runs to 15 residues. Trimming took 0 bases from V and 6 from J, leaving 15 bases between them. Germline assignment: CDR1 SGHRS and CDR2 YFSETQ.

The V call is TRBV7-8, the J call TRBJ2-2, with D possibly TRBD1 on 6 matching bases. The CDR3 is 15 amino acids. V was cut by 3 bases and J by 6 bases, with 14 bases left in between. Germline V lookup: CDR1 SGHVS, CDR2 FQNEAQ. The chain's CDR3 is CASSFTAGVAGELFF. The CDR3 nucleotides are TGTGCCAGCAGCTTTACAGCAGGGGTGGCCGGGGAGCTGTTTTTT.

The chain carries TRBV19 and TRBJ1-5; a possible D gene is TRBD1 (6 bases). With 0 bases removed from V and 6 bases from J, the gap between germline ends came to 18 bases. The CDR3 is 17 amino acids. Germline V gene data show CDR1 as LNHDA and CDR2 as SQIVND (reference sequence). The CDR3 protein is CASSIDLGLRGSQPQHF. In nucleotides, the CDR3 is TGTGCCAGTAGTATAGATCTCGGTCTCAGGGGAAGTCAGCCCCAGCATTTT.

This clone was picked up a small number of times. The sample contains more than one DNA sequence encoding this CDR3. This chain joins TRBV7-2 and TRBJ2-1; 11 bases map to TRBD2. Germline V gene lookup returns CDR1 SGHTA and CDR2 FQGNSA. Germline trimming cut 1 base from V and 4 bases from J; bases unmatched to any gene: 0. This CDR3 contains 15 residues. The CDR3 bases are TGTGCCAGCAGCTTAGTAGCGGGGGGGTACAATGAGCAGTTCTTC. This translates into CASSLVAGGYNEQFF.

The V gene is TRBV5-1, the J gene TRBJ2-2; maybe TRBD2 (6 bases). Germline CDR1 and CDR2: SGHRS and YFSETQ. V dropped 2 bases and J dropped 6 bases, with 14 bases sitting between them. The CDR3 is 15 amino acids. The CDR3 coding sequence is TGCGCCAGCAGCTTCCGGGGAGGTGATTCCGGGGAGCTGTTTTTT. This sequence encodes CASSFRGGDSGELFF.

This clone was detected only once. This sequence joins TRBV19 and TRBJ2-1, with a weak D call TRBD2 (5 bases). This CDR3 has 14 residues. CDR1 is LNHDA, CDR2 SQIVND, per germline (reference sequence). The V gene lost 8 bases and the J gene lost 3 bases, with 14 bases spanning the gap. Here the CDR3 DNA reads TGTGCCAGTTTTGGGGTAGGACTCTACAATGAGCAGTTCTTC. It translates to CASFGVGLYNEQFF.

CDR3 sequence reads: CASSGGAGGTHEQFF. The CDR3 DNA follows: TGTGCCAGCAGCGGTGGAGCGGGAGGGACGCATGAGCAGTTCTTC. V is TRBV11-1 and J is TRBJ2-1; 10 bases are a match to TRBD2. The CDR3 has 15 amino acids. The germline CDR1 and CDR2 sequences are SGHAT and FQDESV (reference sequence). J lost 8 bases, V lost 5 bases, and 9 bases had no gene match. Filled out from reference TRBV11-1 and TRBJ2-1, the complete variable domain reads EAEVAQSPRYKITEKSQAVAFWCDPISGHATLYWYRQILGQGPELLVQFQDESVVDDSQLPKDRFSAERLKGVDSTLKIQPAELGDSAMYLCASSGGAGGTHEQFFGPGTRLTVL.

The V and J genes are TRBV11-2 and TRBJ2-7; D ambiguous. This CDR3 contains 13 residues. In germline, CDR1 is SGHAT, CDR2 FQNNGV. Deletions cut 0 bases from V and 6 bases from J, with 9 bases between. DNA for the CDR3: TGTGCCAGCAGCTTAGATCTAGGAATCGAGCAGTACTTC. Its translation: CASSLDLGIEQYF.